These 16 T cell receptor beta chains originate from one sample sequenced in a study of blood T cell repertoires in COVID-19. Method: immunoSEQ multiplex PCR; TCRdb's copy keeps in-frame clones and lacks some. The profile covers 200,000 to 300,000 clones, with around 88% appearing a single time and 2% to 3% taken by the ten largest. The sequenced material came from PBMCs or T cells enriched from blood (not recorded which). The receptor source for this set is a middle-aged woman with acute COVID-19.

This clone was detected a few times. The chain couples TRBV5-1 to TRBJ1-2, with D uncertain. The CDR3 is 13 amino acids. The ends were cut back, 2 bases at V and 3 bases at J, with 8 bases in the middle. Germline V lookup: CDR1 SGHRS, CDR2 YFSETQ. CDR3 in amino acids: CASSFLGDYGYTF. Written as DNA, the CDR3 is TGCGCCAGCAGCTTTCTCGGTGACTATGGCTACACCTTC.

The CDR3 spells CASSSAPYEQYF. For the CDR3, the DNA is TGTGCCAGCAGTTCCGCGCCCTACGAGCAGTACTTC. V is TRBV6-5 and J is TRBJ2-7; D not resolved. Deletions cut 4 bases from V and 2 bases from J, with 6 bases between. Germline CDR1 MNHEY, CDR2 SVGAGI. CDR3 length: 12 amino acids.

The V gene is TRBV7-2, the J gene TRBJ1-2; D uncertain. Germline V CDR1 and CDR2: SGHTA, FQGNSA. Trimming took off 5 bases at V and 9 bases at J, with 22 bases between the two ends. This CDR3 region has 15 residues. CDR3 in DNA: TGTGCCAGCAGCCCCCAGATCGGGAGCATGATGAGCTACACCTTC. Translated: CASSPQIGSMMSYTF.

The chain joins TRBV18 to TRBJ1-1; 10 bases are a match to TRBD1. The CDR3 has 13 amino acids. Trimming removed 5 bases from V and 5 bases from J; junction bases left unmatched: 2. CDR1 and CDR2 (germline): KGHSH, LQKENI. DNA of the CDR3: TGTGCCAGCTCATCGGACAGGGGGACTGAAGCTTTCTTT. It is translated as CASSSDRGTEAFF.

This clone was observed a handful of times. The CDR3 loop is CASSVLGVVSGNTIYF. The CDR3, as DNA: TGTGCCAGCAGCGTATTAGGGGTGGTCTCTGGAAACACCATATATTTT. This chain links TRBV9 with TRBJ1-3; perhaps TRBD1 as D (5 bases). V was shortened by 1 base and J by 0 bases, with 11 bases between the two germline ends. Germline CDR1 and CDR2: SGDLS and YYNGEE. This CDR3 is 16 amino acids long.

This clone appeared a few times. J is TRBJ1-1 and V is TRBV18; 7 nucleotides match TRBD1. The junction had 9 bases not matched to a gene; V was cut back by 0 bases and J by 11 bases. CDR1 and CDR2 (germline): KGHSH, LQKENI. This CDR3 is built from 14 residues. CDR3 in DNA: TGTGCCAGCTCACCACCGGATGTGGACAGGCTGGCTTTCTTT. Translated, it gives CASSPPDVDRLAFF.

The chain is built from TRBV18 and TRBJ2-6; TRBD1 agrees at 12 bases. Germline CDR1 and CDR2: KGHSH and LQKENI. The CDR3 has 15 residues. Trimming took 6 bases from V and 15 from J; bases not matched to a gene: 12. CDR3 residues: CASSRGQGAEFDLTF. CDR3 sequence (DNA): TGTGCCAGCTCCCGGGGACAGGGGGCGGAGTTTGACCTGACTTTC.

The chain couples TRBV2 to TRBJ1-3, with 7 bases identical to TRBD1. This CDR3 has 15 residues. The germline CDR1 and CDR2 sequences are SNHLY and FYNNEI. Trimming took 4 bases from V and 2 from J; bases not matched to a gene: 5. CDR3 loop: CASSAQGNPGNTIYF. The CDR3, as DNA: TGTGCCAGCAGTGCACAGGGGAACCCTGGAAACACCATATATTTT.

The V call is TRBV29-1, the J call TRBJ2-7, with D perhaps TRBD1 (6 bases). This CDR3 has 15 amino acids. CDR1 is SQVTM and CDR2 is ANQGSEA in the germline V gene. Trimming cost V 6 bases and J 0 bases, with 18 bases left between them. CDR3 nucleotides: TGCAGCGTCACATTCTTCCAGGGGCTCTCCTACGAGCAGTACTTC. Encoded protein: CSVTFFQGLSYEQYF.

The chain uses TRBV9 and TRBJ1-2; 7 bases are a match to TRBD1. The germline gives CDR1 SGDLS, CDR2 YYNGEE. The CDR3 totals 16 residues. With V trimmed by 2 bases and J by 7 bases, 14 bases remained unmatched. CDR3 DNA sequence: TGTGCCAGCAGCGTCCCTCACGGAACAGGGGATCCTGGCTACACCTTC. Translation gives CASSVPHGTGDPGYTF.

The chain carries TRBV5-4 and TRBJ2-1; TRBD1 might be the D (6 bases). Trimming took off 6 bases at V and 3 bases at J, with 22 bases between the two ends. CDR3 length: 17 amino acids. Germline V lookup: CDR1 SGHNT, CDR2 YYREEE (reference sequence). The CDR3 region is CASTQKHNRDLYNEQFF. CDR3 bases: TGTGCCAGCACCCAAAAACATAACAGGGACCTCTACAATGAGCAGTTCTTC. Complete variable domain (other parts from reference TRBV5-4 and TRBJ2-1): ETGVTQSPTHLIKTRGQQVTLRCSSQSGHNTVSWYQQALGQGPQFIFQYYREEENGRGNFPPRFSGLQFPNYSSELNVNALELDDSALYLCASTQKHNRDLYNEQFFGPGTRLTVL.

The chain employs TRBV18 and TRBJ2-5; D gene ambiguous. The CDR3 contains 15 residues. V lost 6 bases to trimming and J lost 2 bases, with 16 bases between them. CDR1 and CDR2 from the germline V gene are KGHSH and LQKENI. DNA for the CDR3: TGTGCCAGCTCGCCGCAGTGGGCTGTTCAAGAGACCCAGTACTTC. Amino acid sequence: CASSPQWAVQETQYF.

CDR3: CASSLATARTGGKQFF. CDR3 coding DNA: TGTGCCAGCAGCTTGGCGACCGCCCGGACAGGGGGTAAGCAGTTCTTC. The chain employs TRBV5-4 and TRBJ2-1, with 10 bases fitting TRBD1. The CDR3 is 16 amino acids. V gave up 0 bases and J gave up 11 bases; unmatched junction bases: 11. Per germline, CDR1 SGHNT and CDR2 YYREEE (reference sequence).

The rearrangement uses TRBV6-2 or TRBV6-3 and TRBJ2-1; 9 bases are a match to TRBD1. Per germline, CDR1 MNHEY and CDR2 SVGEGT. This CDR3 region has 18 residues. V dropped 2 bases and J dropped 5; count of bases not matched to a gene: 13. DNA of the CDR3: TGTGCCAGCAGTTACCGCGGTGCCGGGACAGGGAGCCACAATGAGCAGTTCTTC. This translates into CASSYRGAGTGSHNEQFF.

The V call is TRBV19, the J call TRBJ2-3; 11 bases align to TRBD2. This CDR3 has 15 amino acids. The J segment lost 1 base and the V segment lost 10 bases, leaving 7 bases of the junction unmatched. Germline assignment: CDR1 LNHDA and CDR2 SQIVND (reference sequence). This CDR3 is CATFSGRVGTDTQYF. CDR3 coding DNA: TGTGCCACCTTTAGCGGGAGGGTCGGCACAGATACGCAGTATTTT.

This clone was counted a few times. V and J are TRBV5-4 and TRBJ2-5; 12 bases align to TRBD2. The CDR3 runs to 16 residues. The V gene end was trimmed by 0 bases and the J gene end by 4 bases; junction bases not matched to a gene: 4. Germline V lookup: CDR1 SGHNT, CDR2 YYREEE (reference sequence). DNA of the CDR3: TGTGCCAGCAGCTTGGGGCGACTAGCGGGAGCAGAGACCCAGTACTTC. It encodes CASSLGRLAGAETQYF.